This T cell receptor (beta chain) was retrieved from a study of cytomegalovirus exposure and HLA in healthy donors. Study as a whole: The use of the same platform for the approximately 130 validation repertoires and the roughly 670 first-cohort repertoires was reported by a later analysis.

General study findings and limits: In vitro testing confirmed a few CMV-associated chains as specific for CMV antigens. Later, an analysis found that TCR clusters from the first cohort tended to co-occur in the roughly 130 validation repertoires.

Repertoires were generated with immunoSEQ multiplex PCR, while TCRdb's copy carries only in-frame clones and drops some. Among about 44,000 clones listed, 80% to 95% were seen once. Among the 110 or so subjects of the validation cohort, separate from the 666-subject first cohort, were the donors. The V segment lost 8 bases and the J segment 5 bases; nucleotides outside the gene matches: 12. Germline V lookup: CDR1 MNHEY, CDR2 SMNVEV (reference sequence). There are 15 residues in the CDR3. Notes on this clone: The antigen remains undetermined.

The sequenced material came from PBMCs. This TCR was recovered from a woman aged 18 to 35 in good health and CMV-seronegative. The chain joins TRBV27 to TRBJ2-7, with 10 bases aligning to TRBD2. CDR3 in amino acids: CASRPAGGPNNEQYF. The DNA for the CDR3 is TGTGCCAGCCGTCCAGCGGGAGGGCCGAATAACGAGCAGTACTTC.